This T cell receptor (beta chain) emerged from a study of cytomegalovirus exposure and HLA in healthy donors. Study at large: Earlier results showed 90 million to 120 million unique TCR beta sequences derived from roughly 180 million T cells. Study-wide results and limits: Another analysis was done later, and it associated over 15,000 TCR beta sequences with HLA alleles at 0.05 false discovery rate. The classifier reportedly diagnosed cytomegalovirus status with high sensitivity and specificity. Productive status was seen about 90% or about 30% of the time for most TCR beta V segments in an earlier analysis.

Note on this clone: The antigen is not known.

V lost 1 base, J lost 5 bases, and 18 bases lay in between. There are 16 residues in the CDR3. The V gene's germline CDR1 is MGHRA and CDR2 YSYEKL. It was with 60 Vbeta and 13 Jbeta primers that the PCR ran. Generated by immunoSEQ multiplex PCR, the TCRdb table keeps only in-frame clones and is missing some. This table has over 150,000 clones, roughly 65% appearing once. The rearrangement joins TRBV4-1 to TRBJ2-7, with D possibly matching TRBD2 (6 bases). The sample taken for sequencing was PBMCs. The receptor comes from a woman in her late teens or twenties in good health and CMV-seropositive. CDR3: CASSQVPGEPWNEQYF. The CDR3 region has the DNA TGCGCCAGCAGCCAAGTTCCGGGAGAACCTTGGAACGAGCAGTACTTC.